This note documents a single T cell receptor beta chain sequence. This sample stems from a study of patients and donors after allogeneic stem cell transplantation. MiXCR, applied by TCRdb to the RT-PCR reads, yields one record per CDR3 protein. The table has roughly 40,000 distinct CDR3 sequences, roughly 30% seen once. Per germline, CDR1 MNHEY and CDR2 SVGAGI. The CDR3 has 16 amino acids. Trimming cost V 5 bases and J 3 bases, with 16 bases left between them. The chain couples TRBV6-5 to TRBJ2-2; D perhaps matches TRBD2 (6 bases). Specimen: blood, either unsorted or a sorted T cell fraction (not recorded which). The TCR was taken from a human donor who was either an allogeneic HSCT recipient or a stem cell or donor lymphocyte infusion donor (not recorded which). It is not recorded whose cells these are; they may come from a transplant donor. The CDR3 DNA reads TGTGCCAGCAGTGCCTTAAAAGCGGGTTACACCGGGGAGCTGTTTTTT. It yields the protein CASSALKAGYTGELFF.